This T cell receptor beta chain came from a study of shared clonotypes between healthy human individuals. Findings and limits, study-wide: Non-shared clonotypes had lower generation probabilities than those shared by all four donors.

The input for sorted-subset replicate PCRs was 150 to 200 ng DNA, approximately 30,000 T cell genomes. Only in-frame clones appear in the TCRdb table, and some are missing; sequencing was by immunoSEQ multiplex PCR. The repertoire holds 2 million to 2.5 million clones, just over 90% seen once, with 0.39% in the top ten. The CDR3 totals 14 residues. CDR1 and CDR2 from the germline V gene are SGHRS and YFSETQ. V was clipped by 1 base and J by 0 bases, with 8 bases between them. A note on this clone: Its antigen is currently unknown.

The V gene is TRBV5-1, the J gene TRBJ2-7; no reliable D call. This clonotype was obtained from a man between 18 and 29 years old in good health. Some clones in this sample may be carry-over from other donors' samples. Sequences were obtained from naive CD4+ T cells from PBMCs. Subset in this sample: CD45RA+ positively selected. The chain's CDR3 is CASSLKELSYEQYF. The CDR3 DNA reads TGCGCCAGCAGCTTGAAGGAGCTCTCCTACGAGCAGTACTTC.